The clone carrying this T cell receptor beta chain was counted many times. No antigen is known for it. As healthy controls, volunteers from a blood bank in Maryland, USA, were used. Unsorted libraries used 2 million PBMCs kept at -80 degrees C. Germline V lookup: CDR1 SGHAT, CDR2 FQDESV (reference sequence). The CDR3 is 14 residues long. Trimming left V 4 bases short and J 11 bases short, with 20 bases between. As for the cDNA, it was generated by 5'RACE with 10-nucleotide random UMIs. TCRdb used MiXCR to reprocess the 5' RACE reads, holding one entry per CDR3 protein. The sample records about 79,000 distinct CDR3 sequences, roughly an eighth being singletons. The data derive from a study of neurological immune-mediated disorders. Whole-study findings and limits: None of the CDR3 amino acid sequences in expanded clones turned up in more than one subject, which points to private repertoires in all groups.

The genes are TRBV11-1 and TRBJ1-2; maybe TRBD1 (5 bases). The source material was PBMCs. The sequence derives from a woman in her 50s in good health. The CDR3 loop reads CASSSPDRARSYTF. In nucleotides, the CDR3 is TGTGCCAGCAGCTCACCCGACAGAGCGAGATCGTACACCTTC.